The sequence of this TCR beta chain was determined in a study of T-cell memory formation after mild COVID-19. Study-wide points: Whereas later expanders leaned CD4+, clones contracting day 15 to 85 showed a balanced CD4/CD8 makeup.

Using its own MiXCR run on the 5' RACE reads, TCRdb lists one record per CDR3 protein. The sample shows roughly 130,000 distinct CDR3 sequences, roughly 6% of them seen only once. The sample holds a few counts of this clonotype. What it binds is unknown. Trimming removed 2 bases from V and 6 bases from J, with 13 bases in between. CDR1 MNHEY and CDR2 SVGAGI come from the germline V gene. The CDR3 spans 14 residues. The source is an adult woman who had mild COVID-19 (a few samples of this study predate the infection). Cell type and time point are not known. The chain recombines TRBV6-5 with TRBJ1-1; D unclear. Sample: PBMCs or a T cell subset sorted from them (not recorded which). The CDR3 loop reads CASSYRGWRSEAFF. Written as DNA, the CDR3 is TGTGCCAGCAGTTACCGGGGATGGAGGTCTGAAGCTTTCTTT.